A selection of T cell receptor beta chains follows, all from one sample in a study of human T cells and chemical hapten exposure. TCRdb redid the calling of the RACE reads with MiXCR, one entry per CDR3 protein. The sample lists roughly 100,000 distinct CDR3 sequences, 9.5% to 15% occurring once. Sequencing used whole blood, obtained in connection with sensitization to the hapten diphenylcyclopropenone (DPC). These TCRs come from a woman aged 50 to 60 with alopecia areata. Some clones in this sample may be carry-over from other donors' samples. Both conserved end residues are part of each CDR3. Fields, in order: V gene, CDR3 length, CDR3 protein.

>TRBV12-3/TRBV12-4|16
CASSWQGAYSNQPQHF
>TRBV7-9|12
CASSLAKETQYF
>TRBV29-1|12
CSVPESSGGQYF
>TRBV6-5|17
CASSYEAEFLDYNEQFF
>TRBV7-9|16
CASNYLGGQHPEKQFF
>TRBV28|14
CASTAGGAKNIQYF
>TRBV27|16
CASSNAGTSGRNEQFF
>TRBV18|15
CASSPSRAGANVLTF
>TRBV7-2|15
CASSKRTAMNTEAFF
>TRBV5-3|17
CARSWDVGKYSNQPQHF
>TRBV12-3/TRBV12-4|14
CASSFQGSGNTIYF
>TRBV5-5|14
CASSPGLPGDTIYF
>TRBV7-8|14
CASSLVPGIYEQYF
>TRBV7-9|20
CASSATSGRDADSPSYEQYF
>TRBV28|11
CASSYGGEAFF
>TRBV6-5|14
CASSRFGGTGELFF
>TRBV25-1|14
CATRGGLSTDTQYF
>TRBV20-1|14
CSASPPRDNQPQHF
>TRBV20-1|16
CSAKELRRVPKETQYF
>TRBV12-3/TRBV12-4|14
CASCFNGASGEQYF